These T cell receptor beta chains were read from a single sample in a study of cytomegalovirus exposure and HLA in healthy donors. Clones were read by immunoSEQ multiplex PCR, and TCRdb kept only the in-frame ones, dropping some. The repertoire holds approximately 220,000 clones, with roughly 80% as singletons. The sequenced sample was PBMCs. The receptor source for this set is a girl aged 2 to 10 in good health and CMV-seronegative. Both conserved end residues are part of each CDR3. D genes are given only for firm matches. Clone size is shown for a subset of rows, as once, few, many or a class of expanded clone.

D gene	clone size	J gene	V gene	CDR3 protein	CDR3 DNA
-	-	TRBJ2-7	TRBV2	CASSGFGLNYEQYF	TGTGCCAGCAGTGGGTTTGGGCTGAACTACGAGCAGTACTTC
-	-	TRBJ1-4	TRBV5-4	CASRNQNNEKLFF	TGTGCCAGCCGTAATCAGAATAATGAAAAACTGTTTTTT
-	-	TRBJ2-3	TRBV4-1	CASSLRLGQGSTDTQYF	TGCGCCAGCAGCCTCCGGCTGGGGCAGGGGAGCACAGATACGCAGTATTTT
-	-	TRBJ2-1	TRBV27	CASSFGSSYNEQFF	TGTGCCAGCAGTTTTGGGAGCTCCTACAATGAGCAGTTCTTC
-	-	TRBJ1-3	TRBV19	CASSMGQYSGNTIYF	TGTGCCAGTAGTATGGGGCAGTACTCTGGAAACACCATATATTTT
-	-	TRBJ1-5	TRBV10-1	CASPEGDTLGGNQPQHF	TGCGCCAGCCCGGAGGGCGACACCTTGGGAGGCAATCAGCCCCAGCATTTT
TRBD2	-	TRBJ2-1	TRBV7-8	CASRLGLAGDLYEQFF	TGTGCCAGCAGATTGGGACTAGCGGGAGACTTGTATGAGCAGTTCTTC
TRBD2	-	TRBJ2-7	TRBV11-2	CASSSRPGLAGEGLGEQYF	TGTGCCAGCAGCTCAAGACCGGGACTAGCGGGAGAAGGTCTGGGCGAGCAGTACTTC
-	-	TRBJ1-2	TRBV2	CASDFNYGYTF	TGTGCCAGCGACTTCAACTATGGCTACACCTTC
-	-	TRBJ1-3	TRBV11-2	CASSPRGNTIYF	TGTGCCAGCAGTCCTAGGGGAAACACCATATATTTT
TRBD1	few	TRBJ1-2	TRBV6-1	CASSDTMGQGVGYTF	TGTGCCAGCAGTGATACTATGGGACAGGGAGTAGGCTACACCTTC
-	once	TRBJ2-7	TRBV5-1	CASSLSFMDFPYEQYF	TGCGCCAGCAGCTTATCTTTTATGGACTTCCCCTACGAGCAGTACTTC
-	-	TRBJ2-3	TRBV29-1	CSTVGRQPFGGDTQYF	TGCAGCACTGTTGGAAGACAGCCCTTTGGTGGAGATACGCAGTATTTT
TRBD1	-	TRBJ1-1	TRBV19	CATGQGGGNTEAFF	TGTGCCACAGGACAGGGTGGAGGGAACACTGAAGCTTTCTTT
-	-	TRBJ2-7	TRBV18	CASSPGLATYEQYF	TGTGCCAGCTCACCGGGACTCGCTACCTACGAGCAGTACTTC
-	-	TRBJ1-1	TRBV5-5	CASSPGWGGEAFF	TGTGCCAGCAGCCCTGGCTGGGGAGGGGAAGCTTTCTTT
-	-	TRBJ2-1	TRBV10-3	CAISEMGGAYNEQFF	TGTGCCATCAGTGAGATGGGGGGGGCTTACAATGAGCAGTTCTTC